These 19 T cell receptor beta chains share one sample of origin, sequenced in a study of graft-versus-host responses after intestinal transplantation (dated by TCRdb to the early 2020s). Sample time point, as interpreted from the label and publication: cells obtained before transplantation from donor or recipient. What these receptors recognize is not known. Library preparation used the immunoSEQ multiplex PCR assay. Held by TCRdb, this immuneACCESS table contains in-frame sequences only and omits some clones. Under half of the omission traces to an unresolved V gene where checked; the cause of the rest is unknown. Here the sample has under 100,000 clones; about 94% occur a single time. Roughly 0.17% of the sample goes to the ten largest clones. The source material was unstimulated CD4+ T cells sorted from spleen or lymph node cells, sampled before transplant. The receptors originated from a human donor who was the organ donor for an intestinal transplant.

V gene TRBV11-3 combines with J gene TRBJ1-3; 8 positions match TRBD1. The CDR3 has 15 residues. After removal of 4 bases from V and 3 bases from J, the junction contained 5 bases not matched to a gene. Germline CDR1 is SGHNT and CDR2 is YENEEA. Here the CDR3 DNA reads TGTGCCAGCAGCTCCGGACAGGGTGGTGGAAACACCATATATTTT. It translates to CASSSGQGGGNTIYF. Full variable domain (missing parts from reference TRBV11-3 and TRBJ1-3): EAGVVQSPRYKIIEKKQPVAFWCNPISGHNTLYWYLQNLGQGPELLIRYENEEAVDDSQLPKDRFSAERLKGVDSTLKIQPAELGDSAVYLCASSSGQGGGNTIYFGEGSWLTVV.

The CDR3 here is CASSSGYSPLHF. In DNA form, the CDR3 reads TGCGCCAGCAGCTCAGGGTATTCACCCCTCCACTTT. The chain links TRBV5-1 to TRBJ1-6; tentatively, D is TRBD1 (5 bases). V lost 3 bases and J lost 8, with 6 bases in between. The CDR3 runs 12 residues. Germline V CDR1 and CDR2: SGHRS, YFSETQ.

With regard to this clone: A read error may account for a junction end that differs from germline. V gene TRBV14 combines with J gene TRBJ2-1, with 9 bases matching TRBD2. Germline V gene lookup returns CDR1 SGHDN and CDR2 FVKESK. The CDR3 is 14 residues long. The CDR3 protein is CASSQEAGGPLQLF. The CDR3 region has the DNA TGTGCCAGCAGCCAAGAGGCGGGGGGGCCACTTCAGCTCTTC.

The chain uses TRBV30 and TRBJ1-1; D may be TRBD1 (5 bases). CDR1 is GTSNPN, CDR2 SVGIG, per germline (reference sequence). This CDR3 comprises 12 residues. Trimming took 1 base from V and 4 from J, leaving 7 bases between them. Written as DNA, the CDR3 is TGTGCCTGGAGTGGGACACCCACTGAAGCTTTCTTT. This encodes CAWSGTPTEAFF. The whole variable domain, filled in from reference TRBV30 and TRBJ1-1, reads SQTIHQWPATLVQPVGSPLSLECTVEGTSNPNLYWYRQAAGRGLQLLFYSVGIGQISSEVPQNLSASRPQDRQFILSSKKLLLSDSGFYLCAWSGTPTEAFFGQGTRLTVV.

In this sample, this clone turned up once. V is TRBV4-2 and J is TRBJ1-2, with 8 bases fitting TRBD1. This CDR3 is built from 17 residues. Germline assignment: CDR1 LGHNA and CDR2 YNFKEQ. The J segment lost 2 bases and the V segment lost 0 bases, leaving 8 bases of the junction unmatched. CDR3 DNA: TGTGCCAGCAGCCAAGATCAGGGGGCTTCGATAAACTATGGCTACACCTTC. This gives the protein CASSQDQGASINYGYTF.

The chain joins TRBV7-2 to TRBJ2-5, with unresolved D. There are 16 residues in the CDR3. Deletions cut 5 bases from V and 0 bases from J, with 16 bases between. CDR1 and CDR2 from the germline V gene are SGHTA and FQGNSA. The CDR3 bases are TGTGCCAGCAGCGTTCGGCGGCAGCTGTACCAAGAGACCCAGTACTTC. It codes for CASSVRRQLYQETQYF. The full variable domain, in which reference TRBV7-2 and TRBJ2-5 provide the parts outside the CDR3, is GAGVSQSPSNKVTEKGKDVELRCDPISGHTALYWYRQSLGQGLEFLIYFQGNSAPDKSGLPSDRFSAERTGGSVSTLTIQRTQQEDSAVYLCASSVRRQLYQETQYFGPGTRLLVL.

As for this clone: This CDR3 is also generated by other DNA sequences in the sample. The chain recombines TRBV4-3 with TRBJ1-3, with a tentative D call TRBD1 (6 bases). This CDR3 is built from 15 residues. Germline lookup yields CDR1 LGHNA and CDR2 YSLEER. Trimming shortened V by 0 bases and J by 4 bases, and 10 bases separated the two germline ends. CDR3 DNA: TGCGCCAGCAGCCAAGAGCCAGGGGCCGGAAACACCATATATTTT. It translates to CASSQEPGAGNTIYF.

The chain uses TRBV19 and TRBJ1-1; D is perhaps TRBD1 (5 bases). V lost 2 bases and J lost 5, with 15 bases in between. The CDR3 consists of 15 residues. Germline V CDR1 and CDR2: LNHDA, SQIVND (reference sequence). The DNA of the CDR3 is TGTGCCAGTAGTATAATAGGAAAGGGGAAGACTGAAGCTTTCTTT. As protein: CASSIIGKGKTEAFF. Variable domain in full (rest from reference TRBV19 and TRBJ1-1): DGGITQSPKYLFRKEGQNVTLSCEQNLNHDAMYWYRQDPGQGLRLIYYSQIVNDFQKGDIAEGYSVSREKKESFPLTVTSAQKNPTAFYLCASSIIGKGKTEAFFGQGTRLTVV.

The chain joins TRBV6-5 to TRBJ2-5; tentatively, D is TRBD2 (7 bases). The germline CDR1 and CDR2 sequences are MNHEY and SVGAGI. V lost 6 bases and J lost 3, with 17 bases in between. The CDR3 loop spans 15 amino acids. In DNA form, the CDR3 reads TGTGCCAGCAGGGAGGACAGCGGGATAAAAGAGACCCAGTACTTC. Translating it yields CASREDSGIKETQYF.

This rearrangement joins TRBV7-9 to TRBJ1-2; 9 bases line up with TRBD1. J lost 3 bases, V lost 5 bases, and 7 bases had no gene match. There are 15 residues in the CDR3. The V gene's germline CDR1 is SEHNR and CDR2 FQNEAQ (reference sequence). This CDR3 is CASSPRTGGDYGYTF. CDR3 in DNA: TGTGCCAGCAGCCCCAGAACAGGGGGCGACTATGGCTACACCTTC. The full variable domain, in which reference TRBV7-9 and TRBJ1-2 provide the parts outside the CDR3, is DTGVSQNPRHKITKRGQNVTFRCDPISEHNRLYWYRQTLGQGPEFLTYFQNEAQLEKSRLLSDRFSAERPKGSFSTLEIQRTEQGDSAMYLCASSPRTGGDYGYTFGSGTRLTVV.

The chain couples TRBV7-3 to TRBJ2-2; tentatively, D is TRBD2 (5 bases). CDR1 and CDR2 from the germline V gene are SGHTA and FQGTGA. V lost 3 bases and J 2 bases, leaving 13 bases between the germline ends. This CDR3 spans 16 amino acids. CDR3 in amino acids: CASSLGRTFNTGELFF. Written as DNA, the CDR3 is TGTGCCAGCAGCTTGGGCAGGACTTTTAACACCGGGGAGCTGTTTTTT.

The chain recombines TRBV6-5 with TRBJ1-6; D unclear. Germline assignment: CDR1 MNHEY and CDR2 SVGAGI. The CDR3 loop spans 15 amino acids. V was shortened by 8 bases and J by 8 bases, with 19 bases between the two germline ends. In nucleotides, the CDR3 is TGTGCCAGCGGGAATAGCCACCTGTTGGATTCACCCCTCCACTTT. This encodes CASGNSHLLDSPLHF.

This rearrangement joins TRBV2 to TRBJ1-1, with D tentatively TRBD1 (5 bases). Trimming removed 7 bases at V and 6 bases at J, with 15 bases between. CDR1 SNHLY and CDR2 FYNNEI come from the germline V gene. There are 13 residues in the CDR3. CDR3 sequence: CASKQAGFPEAFF. The CDR3 DNA follows: TGTGCCAGCAAACAGGCGGGGTTTCCTGAAGCTTTCTTT.

This clone was detected only once. The chain links TRBV4-1 to TRBJ2-3, with D maybe TRBD1 (6 bases). CDR1 is MGHRA and CDR2 is YSYEKL in the germline V gene. The CDR3 runs to 17 residues. Trimming cost V 2 bases and J 0 bases, with 15 bases left between them. The CDR3 nucleotides are TGCGCCAGCAGCCAAACCCGACAGGCTTCTAGCACAGATACGCAGTATTTT. As protein: CASSQTRQASSTDTQYF.

This chain joins TRBV27 and TRBJ2-1, with 10 bases identical to TRBD2. This CDR3 is 20 amino acids long. Per germline, CDR1 MNHEY and CDR2 SMNVEV (reference sequence). With 4 bases clipped from V and 4 bases from J, the junction kept 19 bases outside the gene matches. The CDR3 spells CASSSLQLAGRSMVYNEQFF. The CDR3 nucleotides are TGTGCCAGCAGTTCCCTACAACTAGCGGGGCGCTCTATGGTATACAATGAGCAGTTCTTC.

The chain is built from TRBV5-1 and TRBJ2-1; no clear D gene. Germline V gives CDR1 SGHRS, CDR2 YFSETQ. CDR3 size: 16 residues. The V end was cut by 4 bases, the J end by 0 bases, with 14 bases between. The CDR3 spells CASSPRELSSYNEQFF. CDR3 sequence (DNA): TGCGCCAGCAGCCCTCGAGAATTAAGCTCCTACAATGAGCAGTTCTTC.

The chain recombines TRBV28 with TRBJ2-3; D uncertain. The V and J ends lost 9 bases and 2 bases respectively, with 24 bases between them. Germline lookup yields CDR1 MDHEN and CDR2 SYDVKM. The CDR3 spans 17 residues. In DNA form, the CDR3 reads TGTGCCAGTCAAAATCGGGCTTTTACCATAAACACAGATACGCAGTATTTT. Translated: CASQNRAFTINTDTQYF. Full variable domain (rest looked up from reference TRBV28 and TRBJ2-3): DVKVTQSSRYLVKRTGEKVFLECVQDMDHENMFWYRQDPGLGLRLIYFSYDVKMKEKGDIPEGYSVSREKKERFSLILESASTNQTSMYLCASQNRAFTINTDTQYFGPGTRLTVL.

This clone was observed a few times. The chain uses TRBV19 and TRBJ2-7; D unresolved. The CDR3 loop spans 14 amino acids. Germline CDR1 reads LNHDA; CDR2 reads SQIVND (reference sequence). V lost 1 base, J lost 2 bases, and 9 bases lay in between. CDR3 sequence (DNA): TGTGCCAGTAGTATAGGGCTAGGGCCCTACGAGCAGTACTTC. Amino acids: CASSIGLGPYEQYF.

V is TRBV9 and J is TRBJ1-4; unclear D gene. CDR1 is SGDLS, CDR2 YYNGEE, per germline. Trimming shortened V by 6 bases and J by 2 bases, and 14 bases separated the two germline ends. The CDR3 consists of 15 residues. The CDR3 here is CASILSRKTNEKLFF. Written as DNA, the CDR3 is TGTGCCAGCATCCTGTCCCGTAAGACTAATGAAAAACTGTTTTTT.